This T cell receptor (beta chain) appears in the sequencing data of a study of beta chain features in type 1 diabetes. Points from the study as a whole: TCRB CDR3 length was moderately but significantly reduced in all four CD4+ subsets of Type 1 diabetes patients.

The isolated RNA, all of it, was reverse transcribed, so expressed TCRB transcripts were what got sequenced. Profiling relied on immunoSEQ multiplex PCR, and the TCRdb table lists in-frame clones only, not all of them. The sample includes hundreds of thousands of clones, 9.5% to 13% of them seen just once. V lost 2 bases to trimming and J lost 6 bases, with 9 bases between them. The length of the CDR3 is 13 residues. CDR1 is SEHNR and CDR2 is FQNEAQ in the germline V gene (reference sequence). This clone has just a few counts. The antigen is not known. The receptor was isolated from a man aged 25 to 40 with type 1 diabetes. This chain connects TRBV7-9 to TRBJ2-3; D not resolved. Sequencing was performed on naive CD4+ T cells from blood. The CDR3 nucleotides are TGTGCCAGCAGCTTAAATCGGGTGGATACGCAGTATTTT. It specifies CASSLNRVDTQYF.